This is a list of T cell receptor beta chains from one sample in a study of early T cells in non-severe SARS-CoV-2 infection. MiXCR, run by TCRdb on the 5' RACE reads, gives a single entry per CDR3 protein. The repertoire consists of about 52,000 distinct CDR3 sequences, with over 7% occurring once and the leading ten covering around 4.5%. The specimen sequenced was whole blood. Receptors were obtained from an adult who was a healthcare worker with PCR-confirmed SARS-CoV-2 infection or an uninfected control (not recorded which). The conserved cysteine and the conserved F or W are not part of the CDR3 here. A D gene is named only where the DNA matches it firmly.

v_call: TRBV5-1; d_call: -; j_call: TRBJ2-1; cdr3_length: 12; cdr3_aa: ASSLGGSYNEQF
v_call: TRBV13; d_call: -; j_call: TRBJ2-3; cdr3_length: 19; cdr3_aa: ASSNTSPLAGSNRSTDTQY
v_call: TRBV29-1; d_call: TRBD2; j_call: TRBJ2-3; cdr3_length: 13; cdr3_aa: SVILLAVVTDTQY
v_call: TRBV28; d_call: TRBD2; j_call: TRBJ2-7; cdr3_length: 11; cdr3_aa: ASVAGGSYEQY
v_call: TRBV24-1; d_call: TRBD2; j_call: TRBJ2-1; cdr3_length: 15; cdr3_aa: ATSDSQAGFSYNEQF
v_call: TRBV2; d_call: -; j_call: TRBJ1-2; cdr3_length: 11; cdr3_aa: AIGGGPVYGYT
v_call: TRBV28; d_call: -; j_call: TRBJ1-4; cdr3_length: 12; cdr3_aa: ASSRPLTNEKLF
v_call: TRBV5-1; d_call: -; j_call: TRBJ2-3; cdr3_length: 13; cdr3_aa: ASSLGDRSTDTQY
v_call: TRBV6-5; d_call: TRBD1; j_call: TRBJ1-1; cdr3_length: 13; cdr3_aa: ASSFTGDMNTEAF
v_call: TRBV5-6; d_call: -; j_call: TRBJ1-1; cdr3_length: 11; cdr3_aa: ASSLAGMTEAF
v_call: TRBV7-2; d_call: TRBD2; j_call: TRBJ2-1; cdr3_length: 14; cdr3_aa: ASSFTSGGGYNEQF
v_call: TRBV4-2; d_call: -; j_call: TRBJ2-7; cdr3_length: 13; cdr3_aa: ASSQDRTVTYEQY
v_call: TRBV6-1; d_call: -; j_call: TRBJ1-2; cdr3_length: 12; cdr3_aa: ASSVPAGSYGYT
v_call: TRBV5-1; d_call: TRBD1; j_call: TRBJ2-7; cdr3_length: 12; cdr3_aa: ASSSGQGSDEQY
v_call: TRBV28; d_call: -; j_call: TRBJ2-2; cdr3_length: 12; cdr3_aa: ASRGGGKTGELF
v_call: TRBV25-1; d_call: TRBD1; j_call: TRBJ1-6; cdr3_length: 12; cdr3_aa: ASSRQGYNSPLH
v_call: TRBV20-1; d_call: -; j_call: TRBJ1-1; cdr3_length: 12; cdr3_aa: SASEDTRDTEAF
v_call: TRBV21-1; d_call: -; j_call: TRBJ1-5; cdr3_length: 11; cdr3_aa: ASAHGADQPQH
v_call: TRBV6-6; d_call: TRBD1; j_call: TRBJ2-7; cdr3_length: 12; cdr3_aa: ASSSGQGIHEQY
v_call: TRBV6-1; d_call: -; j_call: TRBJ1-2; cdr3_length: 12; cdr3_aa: ASGMIAGNYGYT
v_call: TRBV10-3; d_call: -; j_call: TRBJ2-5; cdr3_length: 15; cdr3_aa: AISESISRGQQETQY